This T cell receptor beta chain appears in the sequencing data of a study of control samples from healthy donors and cancer patients (dated by TCRdb to between 2020 and 2021). V is clipped by 9 bases and J by 0 bases, and the sequence between their germline boundaries is 15 bases long. Taken from cysteine to phenylalanine, the CDR3 has 14 residues. This entry keeps only the CDR3 DNA: 42 bases, framed from base 1. CDR1 is given as LNHDA and CDR2 as SQIVND, both from the germline V gene (reference sequence). This clone was seen a single time. Its binding antigen is unknown. No per-base quality is available; no much larger clone lies one base away. Library generation was performed with the immunoSEQ multiplex PCR assay. In its TCRdb copy, this immuneACCESS table keeps in-frame sequences only and misses some clones. Where compared with another copy, unresolved V genes explain less than half of these, and the others have no known cause. The sample table shows over 85,000 clones, and around 84% are seen once. The ten largest clones add up to about 35% of the sample.

This chain joins TRBV19 to TRBJ2-7, with a weak D call of TRBD1 (6 bases match). This TCR came from a man in his 70s with lung cancer. The sample taken for sequencing was PBMCs. The DNA sequence is as follows: TGTGCCAGCAGCCAGACAGGCGTCTCCTACGAGCAGTACTTC. The translation is CASSQTGVSYEQYF.